The text below deals with one TCR beta chain. What it binds is unknown. Every TCR cDNA molecule carried a tag that served as a unique molecular identifier. MiXCR, run by TCRdb on the 5' RACE reads, gives a single entry per CDR3 protein. The table records around 110,000 distinct CDR3 sequences, about 12% of them present only once. Time point of the sample: blood at routine non-recurrence follow-up after resection. Unsorted whole RNA from tumor, nontumor lung or frozen PBMC underwent sequencing. These data belong to a study of spatial heterogeneity in lung cancer. Study at large: Donors were some 72 untreated early-stage non-small cell lung cancer patients. Beta-chain sequences consistently outnumbered alpha-chain sequences in detection.

Findings of the study overall: Follow-up blood showed ubiquitous expanded tumor TCRs less than blood at resection did.

The sample consisted of PBMCs, taken at follow-up. The clonotype was recovered from a male donor with early-stage non-small cell lung cancer.

As DNA, the CDR3 is TGCGCCAGCAGCGCCAGGACAGGCGACACCGGGGAGCTGTTTTTT. Translation gives CASSARTGDTGELFF. This rearrangement joins TRBV5-1 to TRBJ2-2; 7 bases fit TRBD1. Germline trimming cut 4 bases from V and 3 bases from J; bases unmatched to any gene: 6. The CDR3 is made up of 15 amino acids. The germline V gene encodes CDR1 SGHRS and CDR2 YFSETQ. The entire variable domain, with the rest obtained from reference TRBV5-1 and TRBJ2-2, is as follows: KAGVTQTPRYLIKTRGQQVTLSCSPISGHRSVSWYQQTPGQGLQFLFEYFSETQRNKGNFPGRFSGRQFSNSRSEMNVSTLELGDSALYLCASSARTGDTGELFFGEGSRLTVL.